The rows below give T cell receptor beta chains drawn from one sample of a study of T cell responses to AZD1222 COVID-19 vaccine. The data were produced by immunoSEQ multiplex PCR, yet TCRdb's version contains in-frame clones alone and is incomplete. The sample carries roughly 70,000 clones, about nine tenths recorded once. Sample: peripheral blood, taken 28 days after the second dose of the MenACWY control vaccine. All receptors derive from an adult who received the MenACWY meningococcal vaccine as a control. The CDR3 runs from the conserved cysteine through the conserved F or W. Each record gives: CDR3 protein, V gene, clone size, J gene. Where a row states a size, it is once, few, many or the class of an expanded clone; other rows omit it.

CASSAFMAGNTIYF TRBV9 - TRBJ1-3
CASSQEGAGGNQPQHF TRBV3-1/TRBV3-2 once TRBJ1-5
CASSSRGGGAIYNEQFF TRBV7-9 - TRBJ2-1
CASSFGPGQGLTYNSPLHF TRBV28 - TRBJ1-6
CASSFMTGGIYNSPLHF TRBV7-2 - TRBJ1-6
CASSSDGSTYGYTF TRBV5-1 - TRBJ1-2
CASSAGNSPLHF TRBV10-2 - TRBJ1-6
CASSALAGERSEQFF TRBV2 once TRBJ2-1
CASSDRTGINGYTF TRBV10-2 - TRBJ1-2
CASRTGGLNTEAFF TRBV28 - TRBJ1-1
CASSTSTSGSYEQYF TRBV5-1 - TRBJ2-7
CASSPDGSGGRNEKLFF TRBV18 few TRBJ1-4
CASSLRWDSGYGYTF TRBV28 - TRBJ1-2
CASSIEGGRRAEAFF TRBV19 once TRBJ1-1
CASSPLGSVTDTQYF TRBV6-5 once TRBJ2-3
CASSQELGNEQFF TRBV7-8 - TRBJ2-1
CATASQNTGELFF TRBV12-3/TRBV12-4 - TRBJ2-2
CASSNREDQYF TRBV19 - TRBJ2-7
CASSLGGNPNTGELFF TRBV5-4 - TRBJ2-2
CARKRLAAYEQYF TRBV19 - TRBJ2-7
CASSYFPRGWETQYF TRBV6-5 - TRBJ2-5
CASTLFHDSNQPQHF TRBV19 - TRBJ1-5
CASSPGGYEQFF TRBV5-1 - TRBJ2-1
CATSRAGLNYEQYF TRBV15 - TRBJ2-7
CASRAGTGNEKLFF TRBV2 - TRBJ1-4
CARSLARRANTEAFF TRBV5-3 - TRBJ1-1
CASSLPLSLYERTEAFF TRBV28 - TRBJ1-1
CASSYPPGQGNGYTF TRBV6-6 - TRBJ1-2
CASPPGVGRPPLHF TRBV21-1 once TRBJ1-6
CASREPNYGYTF TRBV19 few TRBJ1-2
CASSRLAGTDTQYF TRBV3-1/TRBV3-2 - TRBJ2-3
CASSLAPTGIEQYF TRBV5-8 - TRBJ2-7
CASSRGRPTGELFF TRBV13 - TRBJ2-2
CASSYGQGAEAFF TRBV6-5 once TRBJ1-1
CATSREKLADTQYF TRBV15 - TRBJ2-3
CASTGADEKLFF TRBV28 - TRBJ1-4
CASSSLVLNTEAFF TRBV28 - TRBJ1-1
CASSAQRSSTDTQYF TRBV27 - TRBJ2-3
CASSLGVVNTEAFF TRBV7-2 - TRBJ1-1
CAWSPTGGELFF TRBV30 - TRBJ2-2
CASSVQDGNYGYTF TRBV2 - TRBJ1-2
CASSREGGGYGYTF TRBV18 - TRBJ1-2
CASSPSGWTNEKLFF TRBV5-1 - TRBJ1-4
CASSLRQGQLAKNIQYF TRBV27 - TRBJ2-4
CASSYHTVLNTEAFF TRBV6-5 - TRBJ1-1
CASSQEGQGWDGYTF TRBV4-2 - TRBJ1-2
CASSPGVPQTNQPQHF TRBV7-2 - TRBJ1-5
CASSWDRDQPQHF TRBV11-2 - TRBJ1-5
CASSAGLATVF TRBV11-3 - TRBJ2-1
CASSLFRSYEQYF TRBV28 - TRBJ2-7
CASTTGTSQPQHF TRBV2 - TRBJ1-5
CASSPNLLAYEQYF TRBV4-1 - TRBJ2-7
CASSRQGGQPQHF TRBV19 - TRBJ1-5
CASSPLAGGPLEQYF TRBV19 - TRBJ2-7
CASSVKGARNEKLFF TRBV6-4 - TRBJ1-4
CAWSVPLVPEAFF TRBV30 once TRBJ1-1
CASSMRESPWETQYF TRBV19 - TRBJ2-5